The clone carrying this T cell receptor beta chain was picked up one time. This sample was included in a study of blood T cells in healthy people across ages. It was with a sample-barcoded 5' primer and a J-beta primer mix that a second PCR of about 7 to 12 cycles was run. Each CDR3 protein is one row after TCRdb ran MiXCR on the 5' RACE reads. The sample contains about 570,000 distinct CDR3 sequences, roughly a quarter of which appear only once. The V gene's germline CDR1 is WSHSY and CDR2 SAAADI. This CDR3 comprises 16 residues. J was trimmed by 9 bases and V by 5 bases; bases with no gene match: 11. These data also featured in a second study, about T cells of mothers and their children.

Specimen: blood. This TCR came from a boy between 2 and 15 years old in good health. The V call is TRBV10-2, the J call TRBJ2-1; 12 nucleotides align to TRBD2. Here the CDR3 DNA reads TGCGCCAGCAGTTCCGCCGGACTAGCGGGGTTAGGTGAGCAGTTCTTC. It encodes CASSSAGLAGLGEQFF.